Included here is one T cell receptor (beta chain) sequence, with context. The clone's antigen remains unknown. Within one base of it there is no much larger clone, and no base qualities were kept. The germline V gene (reference sequence) sets CDR1 to MNHEY and CDR2 to SMNVEV. The CDR3 goes from the cysteine to the phenylalanine over 12 residues. Only CDR3 DNA is held: 36 bases, read in frame from base 1. Trimming costs V 6 bases and J 0 bases, and their ends lie 4 bases apart. Interpreted using the paper, the time point label stands for: recipient sample about 28 days before transplant, after cytoreduction. Blood samples were obtained from recipients approximately 28 days before transplant and at days 30, 100 and 180 after transplant. Using Nuclei Lysis Solution, genomic DNA was extracted from unfractionated peripheral blood mononuclear cells that were either fresh or cryopreserved. This sample was included in a study of T cell clonotyping in hematopoietic cell transplantation (dated by TCRdb to 2020 to 2022). Describing the broader study: Pretransplant samples from recipients were collected after cytoreduction. Recruitment of patients ran from September 2015 to early 2017, and follow-up continued until late 2020 or until death. The study collected 135 blood samples from under 45 consecutive transplant recipients and their related donors. Study-level results and caveats: Sample size was limited, and cells were not sorted, so CD4 and CD8 repertoire contributions could not be separated. Recipient TCR diversity fell after transplant, with pathologically expanded clonotypes rising progressively from day 30 to day 180. Only a small fraction of recipient repertoires overlapped donor repertoires, with over 95% appearing de novo at the given depth. Broader posttransplant TCR repertoire diversity was predicted by donor and pretransplant recipient Inverse Simpson Index values.

The immunoSEQ assay, a bias-controlled multiplex PCR with V- and J-specific primers, was used to amplify TCR beta CDR3 regions from genomic DNA. A second PCR step added a proprietary barcode and Illumina adapter sequences to the CDR3 amplicons. An Illumina MiSeq instrument was used for sequencing of the CDR3 libraries. The study's own analysis went as follows. Export and quality control were done with immunoSEQ Analyzer 3.0, while downstream analyses used R Bioconductor and Immunarch. Repertoire metrics were calculated using only productive rearrangements within the normalized downsampled data set. Pathologically expanded clonotypes were defined as those larger than 5 templates in the normalized cohort. The Inverse Simpson Index was used to measure repertoire diversity. CMV-specificity analyses were carried out on the non-normalized data set to capture all clonotypes. TCRdb retrieved this table from immuneACCESS and kept in-frame rearrangements only. Not all clones are present; in checked studies, unresolved V genes account for under half, and no reason is known for the remainder. Clone size and the V and J calls come from that table; the DNA yielded D and trimming. The sample table contains about 76,000 clones; only one count was recorded for about 96% of them. The ten largest clones capture roughly 1.7% of the sample.

The rearranged segments are TRBV27 and TRBJ2-3, with the D gene too uncertain to name. This specimen consisted of peripheral blood mononuclear cells, obtained before stem cell transplant. The receptor was derived from a woman aged 45-60 years with acute myeloid leukemia. Some clones in this sample may be carry-over from other donors' samples. The DNA sequence is TGTGCCAGCAGCAAGAGCACAGATACGCAGTATTTT. This sequence encodes CASSKSTDTQYF.